This T cell receptor (beta chain) was found in a study of T cell responses to AZD1222 COVID-19 vaccine. Study-level findings and limits: Only a handful of AZD1222 recipients were seropositive at baseline.

The method was immunoSEQ multiplex PCR; TCRdb's version includes in-frame clones alone and lacks a portion of them. The sample lists some 170,000 clones, 85% to 90% occurring once. On this clone itself: Antigen unknown.

Looked up from germline, CDR1 is LNHDA and CDR2 is SQIVND (reference sequence). This CDR3 region has 15 residues. The J segment lost 4 bases and the V segment lost 5 bases, leaving 4 bases of the junction unmatched. This chain links TRBV19 with TRBJ1-5; 11 bases line up with TRBD1. This sample comprised peripheral blood, obtained 28 days after the second AZD1222 dose. The TCR comes from an adult who received the AZD1222 COVID-19 vaccine. CDR3 bases: TGTGCCAGTAGTTCCGGGACAGGGGGAAATCAGCCCCAGCATTTT. It codes for CASSSGTGGNQPQHF.